Listed below are T cell receptor beta chains from one sample, sequenced in a study of identical twins. TCRdb called the 5' RACE reads again in MiXCR, with one record for every CDR3 protein. Of 250,000 or so distinct CDR3 sequences in the sample, roughly an eighth are singletons; the top ten hold 3.5% to 5%. These same data were also listed under a study on yellow fever vaccine responses in identical twins.

The sample taken for sequencing was memory (CD45RO+) T cells sorted from blood. The source is a young woman in good health. Both conserved end residues are part of each CDR3. The D gene is left open where the match is weak. Clone size is stated in some rows and not others, as once, few, many or a class when expanded.

few	TRBV20-1	NA	TRBJ2-5	TGCAGTGCTAGTAGTCCTACTGGGGAGACCCAGTACTTC	CSASSPTGETQYF
many	TRBV3-1	NA	TRBJ2-5	TGTGCCAGCAGCCAAGCCGGAAAGACCCAGTACTTC	CASSQAGKTQYF
many	TRBV5-1	TRBD1	TRBJ2-5	TGCGCCAGCAGGGGACAGACGTACCAAGAGACCCAGTACTTC	CASRGQTYQETQYF
few	TRBV25-1	TRBD1	TRBJ1-6	TGTGCCAGCAGCCGGGACAGGGGGTTGAATAATTCACCCCTCCACTTT	CASSRDRGLNNSPLHF
many	TRBV7-2	TRBD1	TRBJ2-1	TGTGCCAGCAGCTTAGGGACAGGGGTCTACAATGAGCAGTTCTTC	CASSLGTGVYNEQFF
few	TRBV12-5	NA	TRBJ2-2	TGTGCTAGTGGTTCCGATCCGGGAAACACCGGGGAGCTGTTTTTT	CASGSDPGNTGELFF
many	TRBV6-1	TRBD1	TRBJ1-2	TGTGCCAGCAGTGGCCGGGACAGGTCGGGTGGCTACACCTTC	CASSGRDRSGGYTF
NA	TRBV10-1	NA	TRBJ2-2	TGCGCCAGCAGCAAACAGGGCTTGAACACCGGGGAGCTGTTTTTT	CASSKQGLNTGELFF
many	TRBV28	NA	TRBJ2-3	TGTGCCAGCAGTTCGTATTTAGGGGGAGACAGAAGCACAGATACGCAGTATTTT	CASSSYLGGDRSTDTQYF
many	TRBV7-6	NA	TRBJ2-7	TGTGCCAGCAGCTTAGCCGTCTCCTACGAGCAGTACTTC	CASSLAVSYEQYF
NA	TRBV18	TRBD2	TRBJ2-1	TGTGCCAGCTCACCACCGAGACTAGCGTACAATGAGCAGTTCTTC	CASSPPRLAYNEQFF
NA	TRBV20-1	NA	TRBJ2-5	TGCAGTGCGAGGGGTCTTGCGGGGGCGCCGATGGGAGAGACCCAGTACTTC	CSARGLAGAPMGETQYF
few	TRBV28	NA	TRBJ2-7	TGTGCCAGCAGGAGCAGGGGTGGGTCCTACGAGCAGTACTTC	CASRSRGGSYEQYF
few	TRBV5-6	TRBD2	TRBJ2-1	TGTGCCAGCAGCTTGGTGGCTAGCGGGCCCAATGAGCAGTTCTTC	CASSLVASGPNEQFF
few	TRBV9	NA	TRBJ2-3	TGTGCCAGCAGCTCTGTCCCGGGACTGAACCCCACAGATACGCAGTATTTT	CASSSVPGLNPTDTQYF
many	TRBV3-1	NA	TRBJ2-1	TGTGCCAGCAGCCAGGGGACTGCAAACAATGAGCAGTTCTTC	CASSQGTANNEQFF
NA	TRBV10-1	NA	TRBJ2-1	TGCGCCAGCAGTGAGGACAGGAACACCCGGAGCTCCTACAATGAGCAGTTCTTC	CASSEDRNTRSSYNEQFF
NA	TRBV27	NA	TRBJ2-7	TGTGCCAGCAGTTTGAGGGTTACCTACGAGCAGTACTTC	CASSLRVTYEQYF
NA	TRBV12-3/TRBV12-4	NA	TRBJ2-4	TGTGCCAGCAGTACCCTAGCCCAGCTAGCCAAAAACATTCAGTACTTC	CASSTLAQLAKNIQYF
many	TRBV29-1	NA	TRBJ2-1	TGCAGCGTTTTTTTGAGTGACAGCAGCAGAGAGCAGTTCTTC	CSVFLSDSSREQFF
NA	TRBV20-1	NA	TRBJ2-3	TGCAGTGCTAGAGATCCAGACAGGACCACCACAGATACGCAGTTTTTT	CSARDPDRTTTDTQFF
few	TRBV27	NA	TRBJ2-1	TGTGCCAGCAGTTTATCAATTGACGGAGTGGGGGTGTATTACAATGAGCAGTTCTTC	CASSLSIDGVGVYYNEQFF
NA	TRBV7-2	NA	TRBJ2-1	TGTGCCAGCAGCTTAGCCTCTTCAGGCGGTGGGTGGAATGAGCAGTTCTTC	CASSLASSGGGWNEQFF
NA	TRBV7-9	TRBD1	TRBJ2-2	TGTGCCAGCAGCCCCGGGACAGGGGTCACCGGGGAGCTGTTTTTT	CASSPGTGVTGELFF
few	TRBV3-1	NA	TRBJ2-2	TGTGCCAGCAGCCAAGTTGGCCCCGCGAACACCGGGGAGCTGTTTTTT	CASSQVGPANTGELFF
NA	TRBV5-6	NA	TRBJ1-1	TGTGCCAGCAACCTTAACACTGAAGCTTTCTTT	CASNLNTEAFF
many	TRBV5-1	NA	TRBJ2-3	TGCGCCAGCAGCTGGGGTGAGGCGGGACGCACAGATACGCAGTATTTT	CASSWGEAGRTDTQYF
few	TRBV29-1	NA	TRBJ1-1	TGCAGCGTTGAAGGGCAGTCAGGCACTGAAGCTTTCTTT	CSVEGQSGTEAFF
many	TRBV12-3/TRBV12-4	TRBD2	TRBJ2-7	TGTGCCAGCAGTTTCGGCCTAGCGGGATACGAGCAGTACTTC	CASSFGLAGYEQYF
few	TRBV5-1	NA	TRBJ1-6	TGCGCCAGCAGCTACTCAACAGATAATTCACCCCTCCACTTT	CASSYSTDNSPLHF
NA	TRBV29-1	TRBD2	TRBJ2-1	TGCAGCGTGGAGACTAGCGGGAGTATTGGTGAGCAGTTCTTC	CSVETSGSIGEQFF
NA	TRBV20-1	TRBD2	TRBJ2-7	TGCAGTGCCACCGGGGAGCGGGAGAACTACGAGCAGTACTTC	CSATGERENYEQYF
few	TRBV24-1	TRBD1	TRBJ1-1	TGTGCCACCCGGGACAGGGGAATGGCTGAAGCTTTCTTT	CATRDRGMAEAFF
NA	TRBV3-1	TRBD1	TRBJ1-1	TGTGCCAGCAGCCATCACCGGGACAGTGAAGCTTTCTTT	CASSHHRDSEAFF
NA	TRBV10-2	TRBD2	TRBJ2-1	TGCGCCAGCAGCGGGACTAGCGGCCAATACAATGAGCAGTTCTTC	CASSGTSGQYNEQFF
many	TRBV20-1	TRBD1	TRBJ2-2	TGCAGTGCTAGGGAGACAGGGTCCGGGGAGCTGTTTTTT	CSARETGSGELFF
few	TRBV12-3/TRBV12-4	TRBD2	TRBJ2-7	TGTGCCAGCAGTTTGGGAAGCGGGGGGGCTTCCTACGAGCAGTACTTC	CASSLGSGGASYEQYF
NA	TRBV4-1	NA	TRBJ2-3	TGCGCCAGCAGCCAATGGACGGCTAGCACAGATACGCAGTATTTT	CASSQWTASTDTQYF
few	TRBV12-3/TRBV12-4	NA	TRBJ1-1	TGTGCCAGCGAGGAGAACACTGAAGCTTTCTTT	CASEENTEAFF
many	TRBV25-1	TRBD2	TRBJ2-5	TGTGCCAGCAGACGTAGCGGGGGGGCCCAGGAGACCCAGTACTTC	CASRRSGGAQETQYF
NA	TRBV10-3	TRBD1	TRBJ1-5	TGTGCCATCAGTGCGGGACAGGCAATCAATCAGCCCCAGCATTTT	CAISAGQAINQPQHF
few	TRBV9	TRBD2	TRBJ2-7	TGTGCCAGCAGCGCTATGGGACTATCCTACGAGCAGTACTTC	CASSAMGLSYEQYF
NA	TRBV4-3	NA	TRBJ2-3	TGCGCCAGCAGCCAGATGGGGGGAGATACGCAGTATTTT	CASSQMGGDTQYF
few	TRBV6-1	TRBD2	TRBJ2-1	TGTGCCAGCAGGGGTAGCGGGGTCGGGAATGAGCAGTTCTTC	CASRGSGVGNEQFF
few	TRBV20-1	TRBD2	TRBJ2-2	TGCAGTGCTAATAACCCCGGACTAGGGAACACCGGGGAGCTGTTTTTT	CSANNPGLGNTGELFF
NA	TRBV6-4	NA	TRBJ2-1	TGTGCCAGCAGTGATGTCGGGAAAGGGCAGTTCTTC	CASSDVGKGQFF
NA	TRBV5-1	NA	TRBJ2-1	TGCGCCAGCAGCACTACAGTGTCATCTGAGCAGTTCTTC	CASSTTVSSEQFF
few	TRBV9	TRBD2	TRBJ2-3	TGTGCCAGCAACCCAGGGGGACTAGCGGGATCTACGCAGTATTTT	CASNPGGLAGSTQYF
few	TRBV5-1	NA	TRBJ2-6	TGCGCCAGCAGCTCAGGTTCCCAAGGGGCGCTGGGGGCCAACGTCCTGACTTTC	CASSSGSQGALGANVLTF
few	TRBV11-2	NA	TRBJ2-7	TGTGCCAGCAGTTCAACTGGGGGTTTTATGTCCTACGAGCAGTACTTC	CASSSTGGFMSYEQYF
NA	TRBV24-1	NA	TRBJ2-7	TGTGCCACCAGTGACACCCGTCTGACCGGGCAGTACTTC	CATSDTRLTGQYF
few	TRBV12-3/TRBV12-4	NA	TRBJ2-1	TGTGCCAGCCAAATAGGGAGCTCCTACAATGAGCAGTTCTTC	CASQIGSSYNEQFF
many	TRBV11-3	NA	TRBJ2-1	TGTGCCAGCAGCTTTAGGGGGGATGAGCAGTTCTTC	CASSFRGDEQFF
many	TRBV7-2	NA	TRBJ1-1	TGTGCCAGCAGCTTATGGAGGGTGGACATGAACACTGAAGCTTTCTTT	CASSLWRVDMNTEAFF
many	TRBV12-3/TRBV12-4	TRBD2	TRBJ2-1	TGTGCCAGCAGTCTCCAGGCGGGAGGGCTGGGGGAGCAGTTCTTC	CASSLQAGGLGEQFF
many	TRBV6-2/TRBV6-3	TRBD1	TRBJ2-1	TGTGCCAGCAGTGTTACGGGACAGGACCACAATGAGCAGTTCTTC	CASSVTGQDHNEQFF
few	TRBV4-1	NA	TRBJ2-1	TGCGCCAGCAGCCAGGTCGGACGGTTGTCCTACAATGAGCAGTTCTTC	CASSQVGRLSYNEQFF
many	TRBV6-5	NA	TRBJ1-5	TGTGCCAGCAGTTATAGGTTTGAAGGTCAGCCCCAGCATTTT	CASSYRFEGQPQHF
NA	TRBV20-1	TRBD1	TRBJ2-7	TGCAGTGCTAGAGATCTGAGGCAGGGGGCGTATGAGCAGTACTTC	CSARDLRQGAYEQYF
NA	TRBV10-3	NA	TRBJ2-2	TGTGCCATCAGTGCGTCTTTTGGGCGGGGTCCGAACACCGGGGAGCTGTTTTTT	CAISASFGRGPNTGELFF